The entry below gives a single T cell receptor beta chain sequence along with its context. Its antigen remains unknown. The sample is drawn from a study of CD4 T cells in relation to SARS-CoV-2 and coronaviruses. Study-level background: After about nine days of antigen culture, PBMC TCR beta CDR3s were sequenced.

The CDR3 extends over 14 amino acids. Germline CDR1 and CDR2: SGHDT and YYEEEE. The V and J ends lost 3 bases and 7 bases, in that order; junction bases with no gene match: 5. Profiling relied on immunoSEQ multiplex PCR, and the TCRdb table lists in-frame clones only, not all of them. The data contain some 37,000 clones, 70% to 80% of them seen just once; the ten biggest clones take up over 2.5%. For roughly 11 days, roughly 10^5 sorted CD4+ cells grew with T cell-depleted PBMCs and CEF. Sequenced sample: memory CD4+ T cells from PBMCs, cultured in vitro. This chain connects TRBV5-6 to TRBJ1-4, with 8 bases fitting TRBD1. This receptor was taken from an adult with COVID-19. The CDR3 DNA sequence: TGTGCCAGCAGCTCCTGGACAGGGCGTGAAAAACTGTTTTTT. Translation gives CASSSWTGREKLFF.